The 4 T cell receptor beta chains presented below share a single source sample, sequenced in a study of human T cells and chemical hapten exposure. TCRdb reprocessed the 5' RACE reads with MiXCR, giving one entry per CDR3 protein. The data show about 140,000 distinct CDR3 sequences, with 4.1% seen just once and about 1.3% held by the top ten. The total RNA was obtained from whole blood that was not fractionated. The receptors shown here come from a female donor in good health.

This clonotype was detected ten times or more. This chain uses TRBV6-4 with TRBJ1-1; TRBD1 matches 7 bases. The CDR3 contains 15 residues. V gave up 6 bases and J gave up 1 base; unmatched junction bases: 8. Germline V CDR1 and CDR2: MRHNA, SNTAGT. The CDR3 DNA sequence: TGTGCCAGCAGGCCGGGACAGCACTCGAACACTGAAGCTTTCTTT. Translated, it gives CASRPGQHSNTEAFF.

This clonotype has a count of ten or more. The chain employs TRBV6-1 and TRBJ1-1; TRBD1 is a possible D gene (5 bases). Germline V lookup: CDR1 MNHNS, CDR2 SASEGT. The CDR3 length is 13 residues. V gave up 11 bases and J gave up 4 bases, with 17 bases separating them. CDR3 loop: CAGRSGGSTEAFF. For the CDR3, the DNA is TGTGCCGGACGAAGCGGGGGGAGCACTGAAGCTTTCTTT.

This clonotype was detected ten times or more. CDR3 protein: CASSLDQAGAYGYTF. In DNA, the CDR3 is TGCGCCAGCAGCTTGGATCAGGCAGGGGCCTATGGCTACACCTTC. This chain joins TRBV5-1 and TRBJ1-2; D is perhaps TRBD1 (6 bases). The V end was cut by 0 bases, the J end by 4 bases, with 13 bases between. Germline V gene lookup returns CDR1 SGHRS and CDR2 YFSETQ. This CDR3 comprises 15 residues.

The table lists this clonotype with many counts. V gene TRBV2 combines with J gene TRBJ1-2, with a tentative D call TRBD1 (5 bases). CDR3 length: 14 residues. The ends were cut back, 4 bases at V and 2 bases at J, with 11 bases in the middle. CDR1 is SNHLY and CDR2 is FYNNEI in the germline V gene. CDR3 sequence (DNA): TGTGCCAGCAGTGTGCAGAACAGGAACTATGGCTACACCTTC. This translates into CASSVQNRNYGYTF.